The rows below give T cell receptor beta chains drawn from one sample of a study of T cell responses to AZD1222 COVID-19 vaccine. Produced via immunoSEQ multiplex PCR; TCRdb's table is partial and in-frame only. This table holds about 120,000 clones, roughly 90% found once. This sample comprised peripheral blood, obtained 28 days after the second AZD1222 dose. The source is an adult who received the AZD1222 COVID-19 vaccine. The CDR3 runs from the conserved cysteine through the conserved F or W. Each record gives: D gene, J gene, V gene, CDR3 protein. The D gene is left open where the match is weak.

d_gene: NA; j_gene: TRBJ1-5; v_gene: TRBV5-8; CDR3aa: CASSFTGFNQPQHF
d_gene: NA; j_gene: TRBJ2-3; v_gene: TRBV7-9; CDR3aa: CASSLGSGTGGTRPDTQYF
d_gene: TRBD2; j_gene: TRBJ2-1; v_gene: TRBV24-1; CDR3aa: CATSDLREGYNEQFF
d_gene: NA; j_gene: TRBJ1-5; v_gene: TRBV28; CDR3aa: CASSLFSSANQPQHF
d_gene: NA; j_gene: TRBJ1-5; v_gene: TRBV28; CDR3aa: CASSHASPLSNQPQHF
d_gene: TRBD2; j_gene: TRBJ2-1; v_gene: TRBV19; CDR3aa: CASSNPSGGYSYNEQFF
d_gene: NA; j_gene: TRBJ1-1; v_gene: TRBV4-2; CDR3aa: CASSLTGGADTEAFF
d_gene: TRBD1; j_gene: TRBJ2-7; v_gene: TRBV5-1; CDR3aa: CASSWTGAYEQYF
d_gene: TRBD1; j_gene: TRBJ1-5; v_gene: TRBV6-5; CDR3aa: CASSWDRYQPQHF
d_gene: NA; j_gene: TRBJ2-5; v_gene: TRBV3-1/TRBV3-2; CDR3aa: CASSGQGLPGETQYF
d_gene: NA; j_gene: TRBJ2-1; v_gene: TRBV27; CDR3aa: CASSLASGGRVYNEQFF
d_gene: NA; j_gene: TRBJ2-7; v_gene: TRBV3-1/TRBV3-2; CDR3aa: CASSQDLLGDYEQYF
d_gene: NA; j_gene: TRBJ1-1; v_gene: TRBV2; CDR3aa: CATPPGQANTEAFF
d_gene: NA; j_gene: TRBJ2-5; v_gene: TRBV28; CDR3aa: CASISGVGETQYF
d_gene: NA; j_gene: TRBJ2-2; v_gene: TRBV12-3/TRBV12-4; CDR3aa: CASGLRRSGELFF
d_gene: TRBD1; j_gene: TRBJ1-2; v_gene: TRBV5-1; CDR3aa: CASSSGQVSDGYTF
d_gene: TRBD1; j_gene: TRBJ1-1; v_gene: TRBV5-1; CDR3aa: CASSKRLTGEVYTEAFF
d_gene: NA; j_gene: TRBJ1-3; v_gene: TRBV7-6; CDR3aa: CASSLKTLPSGNTIYF